One and the same sample provided the 24 T cell receptor beta chains below, sequenced in a study of blood T cell repertoires in COVID-19. Measured with immunoSEQ multiplex PCR; TCRdb has only the in-frame clones, and not every one. Of 100,000 to 110,000 clones listed, about 90% are singletons. Material for sequencing was peripheral blood. The source of these receptors is a man between 25 and 39 years old in a cohort sampled during active COVID-19.

This rearrangement joins TRBV3-1 (or the pseudogene TRBV3-2) to TRBJ2-3; D might be TRBD1 (5 bases). Germline CDR1 is LGHDT and CDR2 is YNNKEL (reference sequence). The germline V and J ends were trimmed by 1 base and 3 bases, with 14 bases remaining between them. The CDR3 runs to 16 residues. CDR3 sequence (DNA): TGTGCCAGCAGCCAAGCCCCGCAGGGTCTGACAGATACGCAGTATTTT. Its protein product is CASSQAPQGLTDTQYF.

The chain carries TRBV5-1 and TRBJ1-2, with TRBD1 identical over 7 bases. CDR1 and CDR2 from the germline V gene are SGHRS and YFSETQ. J gave up 4 bases and V 4 bases, and 16 bases lay outside the gene matches. The CDR3 totals 17 residues. The CDR3 DNA reads as TGCGCCAGCAGCCCGCGACCCACAGGGGCAAGTAGCTATGGCTACACCTTC. It encodes CASSPRPTGASSYGYTF.

This chain joins TRBV9 and TRBJ2-7, with 13 bases identical to TRBD2. Trimming removed 2 bases from V and 5 bases from J; junction bases left unmatched: 1. The length of the CDR3 is 14 residues. Germline V CDR1 and CDR2: SGDLS, YYNGEE. CDR3 in DNA: TGTGCCAGCAGCGTGGGACTAGCGGGGAACGAGCAGTACTTC. It translates to CASSVGLAGNEQYF.

This rearrangement joins TRBV6-5 to TRBJ2-5, with a weak D call TRBD2 (5 bases). The J call may be in error: the DNA end matches TRBJ2-7 better. Germline assignment: CDR1 MNHEY and CDR2 SVGAGI. The CDR3 spans 14 residues. Written as DNA, the CDR3 is TGTGCCAGCAGTTACCGAGGGATCTCCTACGAGCAGTACTTC. Translated: CASSYRGISYEQYF.

The chain combines TRBV7-9 with TRBJ2-1; D not resolved. V was pared by 2 bases and J by 10 bases, with 6 bases between. The CDR3 runs to 11 residues. Looked up from germline, CDR1 is SEHNR and CDR2 is FQNEAQ (reference sequence). This CDR3 is CASSLIAEQFF. The DNA for the CDR3 is TGTGCCAGCAGCTTAATAGCCGAGCAGTTCTTC.

The gene calls are TRBV5-5 and TRBJ1-2; D is perhaps TRBD1 (5 bases). Germline V gene sequence: CDR1 SGHKS, CDR2 YYEKEE (reference sequence). The V and J ends lost 0 bases and 7 bases respectively, with 13 bases between them. This CDR3 comprises 14 residues. CDR3 bases: TGTGCCAGCAGCTTGGATTCAGGGTGGGGTGGCTACACCTTC. Its translation: CASSLDSGWGGYTF.

The V gene is TRBV5-4, the J gene TRBJ2-2; 9 nucleotides match TRBD1. CDR3 length equals 16 residues. Trimming cost V 3 bases and J 6 bases; bases outside gene matches: 9. CDR1 and CDR2 from the germline V gene are SGHNT and YYREEE (reference sequence). The CDR3 coding sequence is TGTGCCAGCAGCTCCTATGGGACAGGGAGGTCCGGGGAGCTGTTTTTT. Residues: CASSSYGTGRSGELFF.

The J gene is TRBJ1-2, the V gene TRBV19; 8 nucleotides align to TRBD1. The CDR3 length is 14 residues. Germline assignment: CDR1 LNHDA and CDR2 SQIVND (reference sequence). Trimming cost V 4 bases and J 4 bases; bases outside gene matches: 5. The CDR3 DNA is TGTGCCAGTAGTAGGGACAGGTCTACCTATGGCTACACCTTC. This translates into CASSRDRSTYGYTF.

The genes are TRBV9 and TRBJ2-5; 15 bases are shared with TRBD2. Germline lookup yields CDR1 SGDLS and CDR2 YYNGEE. This CDR3 spans 18 amino acids. V gave up 2 bases and J gave up 3 bases; unmatched junction bases: 8. The CDR3 DNA reads as TGTGCCAGCAGCGTCCAGGGGACTAGCGGGGGGAAAAAAGAGACCCAGTACTTC. It translates to CASSVQGTSGGKKETQYF. The full variable domain, its missing parts supplied by reference TRBV9 and TRBJ2-5, is DSGVTQTPKHLITATGQRVTLRCSPRSGDLSVYWYQQSLDQGLQFLIQYYNGEERAKGNILERFSAQQFPDLHSELNLSSLELGDSALYFCASSVQGTSGGKKETQYFGPGTRLLVL.

CDR3 amino acids: CIVRGTDTQYF. DNA for the CDR3: TGCATCGTAAGGGGAACAGATACGCAGTATTTT. The J gene is TRBJ2-3, the V gene TRBV29-1, with D possibly matching TRBD1 (5 bases). The length of the CDR3 is 11 residues. Germline CDR1 reads SQVTM; CDR2 reads ANQGSEA.

This chain connects TRBV7-2 to TRBJ1-4; the D is unclear. V gave up 5 bases and J gave up 7 bases, with 17 bases separating them. Looked up from germline, CDR1 is SGHTA and CDR2 is FQGNSA. The CDR3 loop spans 15 amino acids. CDR3 nucleotide sequence: TGTGCCAGCAGCCCCCGGAGAGGAGTCGGTGAAAAACTGTTTTTT. It codes for CASSPRRGVGEKLFF.

The gene calls are TRBV6-5 and TRBJ2-1; TRBD1 aligns across 9 bases. Germline-derived CDR1 and CDR2 are MNHEY and SVGAGI. The V segment lost 6 bases and the J segment 10 bases; nucleotides outside the gene matches: 10. The CDR3 is 14 amino acids. The CDR3 loop is CASSPGTGKREQFF. CDR3 bases: TGTGCCAGCAGCCCGGGGACAGGGAAGAGGGAGCAGTTCTTC.

The chain joins TRBV29-1 to TRBJ2-1; 9 nucleotides match TRBD1. There are 18 residues in the CDR3. CDR1 is SQVTM, CDR2 ANQGSEA, per germline. The J segment lost 0 bases and the V segment lost 3 bases, leaving 12 bases of the junction unmatched. The CDR3 DNA reads as TGCAGCGTTGACGGCTCTCCGACAGGGGGGAGCTCCTACAATGAGCAGTTCTTC. Translating it yields CSVDGSPTGGSSYNEQFF.

A single count supports this clone. The chain has TRBV4-3 and TRBJ1-4; the D gene is possibly TRBD1 (5 bases). The V end lost 1 base, the J end lost 4 bases, and 10 bases lay between the germline ends. From germline, CDR1 is LGHNA and CDR2 YSLEER. CDR3 length equals 15 residues. DNA for the CDR3: TGCGCCAGCAGCCAAGCACAGGCGCGTAATGAAAAACTGTTTTTT. It codes for CASSQAQARNEKLFF.

This clone has a single count. In DNA form, the CDR3 reads TGTGCCATCAGACCGGTCGGCTCCTACAATGAGCAGTTCTTC. Encoded protein: CAIRPVGSYNEQFF. The J gene is TRBJ2-1, the V gene TRBV10-3, with unresolved D. Trimming left V 6 bases short and J 0 bases short, with 9 bases between. This CDR3 contains 14 residues. Germline V CDR1 and CDR2: ENHRY, SYGVKD.

In nucleotides, the CDR3 is TGTGCCGGGGGGGGCAGGGGTCTTAATCAGCCCCAGCATTTT. This sequence encodes CAGGGRGLNQPQHF. The rearrangement links TRBV6-6 to TRBJ1-5, with a tentative D call TRBD1 (6 bases). The CDR3 extends over 14 amino acids. V dropped 11 bases and J dropped 4 bases, with 18 bases sitting between them. Germline V gene lookup returns CDR1 MNHNY and CDR2 SVGAGI (reference sequence).

The chain carries TRBV29-1 and TRBJ1-5, with TRBD1 as a possible D gene (5 bases). The V end was cut by 6 bases, the J end by 2 bases, with 20 bases between. Germline V lookup: CDR1 SQVTM, CDR2 ANQGSEA. The CDR3 has 16 amino acids. CDR3 bases: TGCAGCGTCGTAACCGGGGGTGACGGGGGCAATCAGCCCCAGCATTTT. It translates to CSVVTGGDGGNQPQHF.

The V and J genes are TRBV27 and TRBJ2-7; D unresolved. Trimming removed 2 bases from V and 3 bases from J, with 11 bases in between. Per the germline V gene, CDR1 is MNHEY and CDR2 is SMNVEV (reference sequence). This CDR3 comprises 14 residues. The CDR3 reads CASSLVPGDYEQYF. The CDR3 DNA reads as TGTGCCAGCAGTTTAGTACCGGGTGACTACGAGCAGTACTTC.

The chain has TRBV3-1 (or the pseudogene TRBV3-2) and TRBJ2-5; TRBD2 is a possible D gene (6 bases). The CDR3 has 18 residues. Trimming took off 3 bases at V and 3 bases at J, with 23 bases between the two ends. Germline-derived CDR1 and CDR2 are LGHDT and YNNKEL (reference sequence). In DNA form, the CDR3 reads TGTGCCAGCAGCCATCCTCTAGCGTGGGGGGAACCGGAAGAGACCCAGTACTTC. It yields the protein CASSHPLAWGEPEETQYF.

The J gene is TRBJ2-3, the V gene TRBV15; D not resolved. The germline gives CDR1 LNHNV, CDR2 YYDKDF (reference sequence). The length of the CDR3 is 13 residues. The V and J ends lost 5 bases and 3 bases respectively, with 9 bases between them. CDR3 region: CATSYRGTDTQYF. The CDR3 DNA is TGTGCCACCAGCTATCGAGGAACAGATACGCAGTATTTT.

The V call is TRBV5-5, the J call TRBJ1-2; D is unclear. This CDR3 spans 13 amino acids. The V gene's germline CDR1 is SGHKS and CDR2 YYEKEE (reference sequence). V was cut by 4 bases and J by 0 bases, with 7 bases left in between. The CDR3 sequence: CASSPGSNYGYTF. The CDR3 DNA is TGTGCCAGCAGCCCGGGATCTAACTATGGCTACACCTTC.

This sequence joins TRBV28 and TRBJ2-7; 8 bases are a match to TRBD1. The J segment lost 3 bases and the V segment lost 3 bases, leaving 7 bases of the junction unmatched. Germline V gene sequence: CDR1 MDHEN, CDR2 SYDVKM. The CDR3 extends over 15 amino acids. The CDR3 loop reads CASSFNAGGFYEQYF. The CDR3 bases are TGTGCCAGCAGTTTTAATGCAGGGGGCTTCTACGAGCAGTACTTC. The full variable domain, with the rest looked up from reference TRBV28 and TRBJ2-7, is DVKVTQSSRYLVKRTGEKVFLECVQDMDHENMFWYRQDPGLGLRLIYFSYDVKMKEKGDIPEGYSVSREKKERFSLILESASTNQTSMYLCASSFNAGGFYEQYFGPGTRLTVT.

The rearrangement links TRBV19 to TRBJ2-7, with 7 positions matching TRBD1. Germline CDR1 is LNHDA and CDR2 is SQIVND (reference sequence). The CDR3 loop spans 12 amino acids. The J segment lost 6 bases and the V segment lost 9 bases, leaving 8 bases of the junction unmatched. CDR3 coding DNA: TGTGCCAGCGCGACAGGGCCGGGCGAGCAGTACTTC. Encoded protein: CASATGPGEQYF.

V is TRBV5-4 and J is TRBJ2-3; a weak D match, TRBD2 (6 bases). Germline lookup yields CDR1 SGHNT and CDR2 YYREEE (reference sequence). This CDR3 has 12 residues. V lost 4 bases to trimming and J lost 4 bases, with 7 bases between them. The CDR3 protein is CASSRDSDTQYF. The CDR3 bases are TGTGCCAGCAGCCGGGACTCAGATACGCAGTATTTT.